Listed below are T cell receptor beta chains from one sample, sequenced in a study of cytotoxic CD8 clonotypes in ibrutinib-treated CLL. Profiling relied on immunoSEQ multiplex PCR, and the TCRdb table lists in-frame clones only, not all of them. The table shows 200,000 to 250,000 clones, with under 80% occurring only once. Sequencing used PBMCs, obtained after 24 months of ibrutinib treatment. The source of these receptors is a human donor with chronic lymphocytic leukemia. The CDR3 runs from the conserved cysteine through the conserved F or W. D genes are given only for firm matches. Some rows mark clone size as missing; the rest say once, few, many or name a class of expanded clone.

>TRBJ1-4|TRBV18|NA|NA
TGTGCCAGCTCACGAGGCAGCGCAACTAATGAAAAACTGTTTTTT
CASSRGSATNEKLFF
>TRBJ1-1|TRBV30|TRBD1|NA
TGTGCCAGATCCGGGACAGGGGCTACTGAAGCTTTCTTT
CARSGTGATEAFF
>TRBJ1-2|TRBV5-1|NA|NA
TGCGCCAGCAGCTTGGCACCTAGGGCTGGCTACACCTTC
CASSLAPRAGYTF
>TRBJ1-5|TRBV19|NA|many
TGTGCCAGTAGCGAGGGTATCAATCAGCCCCAGCATTTT
CASSEGINQPQHF
>TRBJ2-3|TRBV6-5|NA|once
TGTGCCAGCAGTTTGAACACAGATACGCAGTATTTT
CASSLNTDTQYF
>TRBJ1-5|TRBV19|NA|NA
TGTGCCAGTAGTATAGGGGGGCAGCGCAATCAGCCCCAGCATTTT
CASSIGGQRNQPQHF
>TRBJ2-7|TRBV5-1|TRBD1|NA
TGCGCCAGCAGCGTGGACAGGGGCGCCTACGAGCAGTACTTC
CASSVDRGAYEQYF
>TRBJ1-2|TRBV7-2|NA|few
TGTGCCAGCAGCTTACCGGGTGGCGGCAGCGTCTATGGCTACACCTTC
CASSLPGGGSVYGYTF
>TRBJ2-7|TRBV4-3|NA|NA
TGCGCCAGCAGCCAAGATGTAGGCGGGCCCTCCTACGAGCAGTACTTC
CASSQDVGGPSYEQYF
>TRBJ2-7|TRBV27|TRBD1|once
TGTGCCACCTTGGGACAGTACTACGAGCAGTACTTC
CATLGQYYEQYF
>TRBJ1-3|TRBV21-1|NA|NA
TGTGCCAGCAGCAAAGATCCCAGTAACTCTGGAAACACCATATATTTT
CASSKDPSNSGNTIYF
>TRBJ2-7|TRBV29-1|NA|NA
TGCAGCGTGAATTGGGGGGCGTCTGAGCAGTACTTC
CSVNWGASEQYF
>TRBJ1-5|TRBV2|TRBD1|few
TGTGCCAGCAGTGTAACAGGGGGCGGCTATAGCAATCAGCCCCAGCATTTT
CASSVTGGGYSNQPQHF
>TRBJ1-3|TRBV18|NA|NA
TGTGCCAGCTCACCCGGGATGGCTGGAAACACCATATATTTT
CASSPGMAGNTIYF
>TRBJ2-5|TRBV29-1|TRBD2|NA
TGCAGCGTTGTCGAGGCTAGCGGGAGTTTGGAGACCCAGTACTTC
CSVVEASGSLETQYF
>TRBJ2-3|TRBV4-3|TRBD1|NA
TGCGCCAGCAGCCGAGGGACAGGGAAGACAGATACGCAGTATTTT
CASSRGTGKTDTQYF
>TRBJ2-5|TRBV27|NA|NA
TGTGCCAGCAGTTTTGGAGGGAGGGAGACCCAGTACTTC
CASSFGGRETQYF